This TCR beta chain was sequenced during a study of glioma-infiltrating T cells after dendritic cell vaccination. The length of the CDR3 is 15 residues. Germline CDR1 SQVTM, CDR2 ANQGSEA. V lost 2 bases to trimming and J lost 1 base, with 13 bases between them. Repertoires were generated with immunoSEQ multiplex PCR, while TCRdb's copy carries only in-frame clones and drops some. The data contain around 100,000 clones, roughly 81% of them singletons. The sample here was blood, taken before dendritic cell vaccination. The sequence was collected from a human donor with glioblastoma. This rearrangement joins TRBV29-1 to TRBJ2-3; weak D call: TRBD2 (6 bases). The CDR3 here is CSVELGGGGTDTQYF. CDR3 DNA sequence: TGCAGCGTTGAATTGGGTGGCGGGGGCACAGATACGCAGTATTTT.